Here is one T cell receptor (beta chain) with its context. No antigen is known for it. This sample was taken from a study of blood T cells in healthy people across ages. Points from the study as a whole: The study found more naive CD4+ cells and higher diversity in long-lived than aged donors. Unsorted PBMCs ruled out conclusive naive versus antigen-experienced comparison. A roughly linear fall in TCR beta diversity per million T cells was seen with increasing age. It was held that diversity estimates obtained from one million T cells represented underestimates.

A second roughly 7 to 12 cycle PCR used barcoded and J-beta primers. TCRdb processed the 5' RACE reads anew with MiXCR; each CDR3 protein has one entry. Here the sample spans around 940,000 distinct CDR3 sequences, roughly 47% being singletons. Germline CDR1 is LNHNV and CDR2 is YYDKDF (reference sequence). The CDR3 has 16 amino acids. Germline trimming cut 2 bases from V and 0 bases from J; bases unmatched to any gene: 4. The sample was blood. The clonotype comes from a woman aged 55-69 years in good health. J is TRBJ2-1 and V is TRBV15, with 7 positions matching TRBD2. CDR3 protein: CATSRQGGSSYNEQFF. The DNA for the CDR3 is TGTGCCACCAGCAGACAGGGCGGGAGCTCCTACAATGAGCAGTTCTTC.